The source of this T cell receptor beta chain is a study of T-cell memory formation after mild COVID-19. Study results and caveats: Balance between CD4 and CD8 was seen in clones contracting day 15 to 85, and a CD4+ lean was seen in later expanders. CD4+ clones that contracted lay mainly in CM and EM; CD8+ ones lay in EMRA. In second-wave clones peaking day 37, SARS-CoV-2 specificity remained unconfirmed.

CDR1 and CDR2 (germline): SNHLY, FYNNEI. This CDR3 comprises 12 residues. Trimming removed 6 bases from V and 7 bases from J, with 13 bases in between. Sample barcodes and UMIs were carried by the TCR alpha and TCR beta cDNA libraries that 5'RACE generated with constant-segment primers. From the 5' RACE reads, TCRdb called clonotypes with MiXCR, one entry per CDR3 protein. The sample carries around 320,000 distinct CDR3 sequences, 13% to 15% recorded once. A note on this clonotype: Its specificity is not known.

V gene TRBV2 combines with J gene TRBJ2-7; D is tentatively TRBD1 or TRBD2 (5 bases each). The sample consisted of PBMCs or a T cell subset sorted from them (not recorded which). The clonotype originates from a man younger than 35 who had mild COVID-19 (a few samples of this study predate the infection). Cell type and time point are not known. The CDR3 DNA reads as TGTGCCAGCAGCAGACAGCGCGGGGAGCAGTACTTC. Amino acids: CASSRQRGEQYF.